The 16 T cell receptor beta chains reported below all come from one sample, sequenced in a study of blood T cell repertoires in COVID-19. Profiled with immunoSEQ multiplex PCR; TCRdb holds only in-frame clones, not every one. The table records roughly 260,000 clones, about nine tenths of them present only once. Material for sequencing was peripheral blood. The receptors were gathered from a man between 35 and 55 years old who had recovered from COVID-19.

J is TRBJ1-5 and V is TRBV12-2. TRBV12-2 is labeled a pseudogene. The CDR3 length is 16 residues. The CDR3 loop reads CATTGGEQRSNQPQHF. DNA for the CDR3: TGTGCAACCACGGGGGGTGAGCAGAGGAGCAATCAGCCCCAGCATTTT.

The CDR3 DNA follows: TGTGCCAGCAGTTGGGGACTCCCCCGGAATGGCTACACCTTC. Amino acid sequence: CASSWGLPRNGYTF. This rearrangement joins TRBV6-2 or TRBV6-3 to TRBJ1-2, with D perhaps matching TRBD1 (5 bases). Germline V gene lookup returns CDR1 MNHEY and CDR2 SVGEGT. V lost 4 bases and J lost 6, with 15 bases in between. The CDR3 runs 14 residues.

V gene TRBV18 combines with J gene TRBJ1-5; 9 nucleotides match TRBD1. Losses at the gene ends were 4 bases for V and 6 bases for J; bases not matched to a gene: 7. The CDR3 totals 15 residues. The germline gives CDR1 KGHSH, CDR2 LQKENI. CDR3 region: CASSQTGGAGQPQHF. In DNA form, the CDR3 reads TGTGCCAGCTCACAAACAGGGGGCGCGGGTCAGCCCCAGCATTTT. Combining the CDR3 with reference TRBV18 and TRBJ1-5 gives the whole variable domain NAGVMQNPRHLVRRRGQEARLRCSPMKGHSHVYWYRQLPEEGLKFMVYLQKENIIDESGMPKERFSAEFPKEGPSILRIQQVVRGDSAAYFCASSQTGGAGQPQHFGDGTRLSIL.

This clone was observed once. The J gene is TRBJ2-2, the V gene TRBV19; 8 bases agree with TRBD2. CDR1 is LNHDA and CDR2 is SQIVND in the germline V gene (reference sequence). CDR3 length: 14 amino acids. With V trimmed by 9 bases and J by 5 bases, 8 bases remained unmatched. The CDR3, as DNA: TGTGCCAGCGGGAGGGCCGTACGGACCGGGGAGCTGTTTTTT. Protein sequence: CASGRAVRTGELFF.

This chain links TRBV20-1 with TRBJ1-4; no clear D gene. Trimming took 3 bases from V and 7 from J, leaving 12 bases between them. This CDR3 has 13 residues. Per the germline V gene, CDR1 is DFQATT and CDR2 is SNEGSKA (reference sequence). The CDR3 bases are TGCAGTGCTAGTCTCGCAGTTGGTGAAAAACTGTTTTTT. Translation: CSASLAVGEKLFF.

The gene calls are TRBV19 and TRBJ1-2, with no clear D. CDR1 is LNHDA, CDR2 SQIVND, per germline (reference sequence). Trimming removed 6 bases from V and 4 bases from J, with 9 bases in between. CDR3 size: 12 residues. CDR3 loop: CASRESPYGYTF. The DNA of the CDR3 is TGTGCCAGTAGAGAAAGCCCCTATGGCTACACCTTC.

This clone was recorded a few times. The chain employs TRBV2 and TRBJ2-1; D is undetermined. Germline CDR1 and CDR2: SNHLY and FYNNEI. V was pared by 2 bases and J by 2 bases, with 4 bases between. CDR3 length: 13 amino acids. As DNA, the CDR3 is TGTGCCAGCAGTGAATATCCCTACAATGAGCAGTTCTTC. Its translation: CASSEYPYNEQFF.

The chain employs TRBV5-4 and TRBJ2-2; 10 bases map to TRBD2. V lost 3 bases and J lost 5; bases outside the gene matches: 4. The CDR3 totals 15 residues. Looked up from germline, CDR1 is SGHNT and CDR2 is YYREEE (reference sequence). The CDR3 DNA reads as TGTGCCAGCAGCTACAGGACTAGCGGAACCGGGGAGCTGTTTTTT. It yields the protein CASSYRTSGTGELFF.

The genes are TRBV4-1 and TRBJ2-7; the D gene is possibly TRBD2 (6 bases). Trimming shortened V by 3 bases and J by 6 bases, and 18 bases separated the two germline ends. The CDR3 totals 15 residues. CDR1 and CDR2 (germline): MGHRA, YSYEKL. The CDR3: CASSHGGGMRFEQYF. The CDR3 DNA reads as TGCGCCAGCAGCCACGGAGGCGGGATGAGGTTCGAGCAGTACTTC.

The chain carries TRBV7-2 and TRBJ1-3; 7 bases map to TRBD1. The trim removed 2 bases at V and 3 bases at J, leaving 13 bases unmatched. The CDR3 runs to 18 residues. Germline V gene data show CDR1 as SGHTA and CDR2 as FQGNSA. In DNA form, the CDR3 reads TGTGCCAGCAGCTTAAAAGGTCTAAGGACAGGTGGTGGAAACACCATATATTTT. Protein: CASSLKGLRTGGGNTIYF. The entire variable domain, with the rest obtained from reference TRBV7-2 and TRBJ1-3, is as follows: GAGVSQSPSNKVTEKGKDVELRCDPISGHTALYWYRQSLGQGLEFLIYFQGNSAPDKSGLPSDRFSAERTGGSVSTLTIQRTQQEDSAVYLCASSLKGLRTGGGNTIYFGEGSWLTVV.

The chain carries TRBV11-3 and TRBJ1-1, with D perhaps matching TRBD1 (6 bases). Germline V gene lookup returns CDR1 SGHNT and CDR2 YENEEA. This CDR3 contains 15 residues. Trimming cost V 2 bases and J 5 bases, with 15 bases left between them. In nucleotides, the CDR3 is TGTGCCAGCAGCTTACCGAGGGGGGGCCGGACTGAAGCTTTCTTT. It translates to CASSLPRGGRTEAFF.

This clone was observed a handful of times. V is TRBV27 and J is TRBJ1-2, with D perhaps matching TRBD1 (6 bases). Per germline, CDR1 MNHEY and CDR2 SMNVEV (reference sequence). V shed 5 bases and J shed 4 bases, with 14 bases lying between them. The length of the CDR3 is 14 residues. For the CDR3, the DNA is TGTGCCAGCAGTCCGGGACATAAAGCCTATGGCTACACCTTC. Encoded protein: CASSPGHKAYGYTF.

As to this clone: The sample contains more than one DNA sequence encoding this CDR3. The chain links TRBV10-3 to TRBJ2-1; 13 bases are a match to TRBD2. The CDR3 has 15 amino acids. Germline V gene data show CDR1 as ENHRY and CDR2 as SYGVKD. The trim removed 6 bases at V and 2 bases at J, leaving 1 base unmatched. CDR3 protein: CAISTSGGAYNEQFF. CDR3 DNA sequence: TGTGCCATCAGCACTAGCGGGGGGGCCTACAATGAGCAGTTCTTC.

The J gene is TRBJ2-5, the V gene TRBV11-2; TRBD1 matches 9 bases. The CDR3 extends over 14 amino acids. V was pared by 6 bases and J by 2 bases, with 4 bases of the junction left unmatched. Germline CDR1 and CDR2: SGHAT and FQNNGV. The CDR3 here is CASRHRGLQETQYF. The CDR3 nucleotides are TGTGCCAGCAGGCACAGGGGGCTGCAAGAGACCCAGTACTTC.

The chain uses TRBV11-2 and TRBJ2-3; D might be TRBD2 (6 bases). V was clipped by 5 bases and J by 2 bases, with 17 bases between them. Germline-derived CDR1 and CDR2 are SGHAT and FQNNGV. The CDR3 extends over 16 amino acids. Here the CDR3 DNA reads TGTGCCAGCAGCCCTTTTGAGCGGGTTTACACAGATACGCAGTATTTT. It translates to CASSPFERVYTDTQYF.

V and J are TRBV19 and TRBJ2-3, with a possible D match to TRBD2 (6 bases). Germline lookup yields CDR1 LNHDA and CDR2 SQIVND (reference sequence). The CDR3 length is 15 residues. V dropped 9 bases and J dropped 5 bases, with 21 bases sitting between them. DNA for the CDR3: TGTGCCAGCAACGAGAGGCAGGCGGGACGAGATACGCAGTATTTT. Amino acid sequence: CASNERQAGRDTQYF.